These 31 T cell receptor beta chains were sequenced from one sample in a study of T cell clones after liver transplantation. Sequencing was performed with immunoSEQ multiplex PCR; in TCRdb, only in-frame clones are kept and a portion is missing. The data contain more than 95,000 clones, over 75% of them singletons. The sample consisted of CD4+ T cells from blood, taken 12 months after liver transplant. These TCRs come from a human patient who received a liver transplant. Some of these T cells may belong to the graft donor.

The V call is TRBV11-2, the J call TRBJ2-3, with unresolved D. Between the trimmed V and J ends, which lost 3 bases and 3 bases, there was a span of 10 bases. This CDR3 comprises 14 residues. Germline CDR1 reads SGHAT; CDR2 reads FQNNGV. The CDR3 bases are TGTGCCAGCAGCTTCGGCTACTCAACAGATACGCAGTATTTT. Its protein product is CASSFGYSTDTQYF.

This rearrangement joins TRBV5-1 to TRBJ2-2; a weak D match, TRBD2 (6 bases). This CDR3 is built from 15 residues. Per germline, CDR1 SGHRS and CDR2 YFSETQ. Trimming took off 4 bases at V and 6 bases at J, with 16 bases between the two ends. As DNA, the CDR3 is TGCGCCAGCAGCCCGGAGGCGGGGTTTGCCGGGGAGCTGTTTTTT. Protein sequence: CASSPEAGFAGELFF.

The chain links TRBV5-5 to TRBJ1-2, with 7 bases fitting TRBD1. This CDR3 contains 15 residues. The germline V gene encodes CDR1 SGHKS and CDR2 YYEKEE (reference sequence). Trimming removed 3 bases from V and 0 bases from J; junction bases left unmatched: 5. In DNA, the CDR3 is TGTGCCAGCAGCTCAACAGGGGAAGCTAACTATGGCTACACCTTC. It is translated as CASSSTGEANYGYTF.

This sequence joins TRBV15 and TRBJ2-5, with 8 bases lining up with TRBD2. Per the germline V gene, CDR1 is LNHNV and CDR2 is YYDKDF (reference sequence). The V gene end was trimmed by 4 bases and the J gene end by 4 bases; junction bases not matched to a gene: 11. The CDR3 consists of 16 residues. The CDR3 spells CATSTGDGRGRETQYF. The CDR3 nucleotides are TGTGCCACCAGCACTGGGGACGGGAGGGGAAGAGAGACCCAGTACTTC.

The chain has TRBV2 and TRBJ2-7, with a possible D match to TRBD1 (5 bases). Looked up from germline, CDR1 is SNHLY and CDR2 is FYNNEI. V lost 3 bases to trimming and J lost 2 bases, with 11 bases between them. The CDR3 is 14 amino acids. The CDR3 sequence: CASSDQGLTYEQYF. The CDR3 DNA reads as TGTGCCAGCAGTGATCAGGGCCTTACCTACGAGCAGTACTTC.

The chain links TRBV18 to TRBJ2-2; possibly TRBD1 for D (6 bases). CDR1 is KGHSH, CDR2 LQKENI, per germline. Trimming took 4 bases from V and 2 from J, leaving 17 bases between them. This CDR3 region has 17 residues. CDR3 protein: CASSHLIRQANTGELFF. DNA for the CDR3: TGTGCCAGCTCACACTTAATCCGACAGGCAAACACCGGGGAGCTGTTTTTT.

The CDR3 is CASSRRDGEAFF. The CDR3 coding sequence is TGTGCCAGTAGTCGCCGGGACGGTGAAGCTTTCTTT. The chain joins TRBV19 to TRBJ1-1; D is perhaps TRBD1 (5 bases). The V end was cut by 5 bases, the J end by 7 bases, with 11 bases between. Germline V CDR1 and CDR2: LNHDA, SQIVND (reference sequence). The CDR3 covers 12 residues.

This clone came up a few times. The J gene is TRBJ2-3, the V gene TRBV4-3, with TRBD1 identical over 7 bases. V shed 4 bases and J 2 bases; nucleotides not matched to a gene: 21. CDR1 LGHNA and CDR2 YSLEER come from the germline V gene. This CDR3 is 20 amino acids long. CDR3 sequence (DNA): TGCGCCAGCAGCCGCGAATCGGGGACAGACAAGCGGATTATCACAGATACGCAGTATTTT. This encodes CASSRESGTDKRIITDTQYF.

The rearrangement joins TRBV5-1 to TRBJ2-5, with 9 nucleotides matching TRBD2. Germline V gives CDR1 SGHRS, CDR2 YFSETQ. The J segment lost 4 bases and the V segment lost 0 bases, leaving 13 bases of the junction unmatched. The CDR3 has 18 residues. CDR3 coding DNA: TGCGCCAGCAGCTTGGACGGCGGGAGGGCCGTATTTAGAGAGACCCAGTACTTC. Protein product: CASSLDGGRAVFRETQYF.

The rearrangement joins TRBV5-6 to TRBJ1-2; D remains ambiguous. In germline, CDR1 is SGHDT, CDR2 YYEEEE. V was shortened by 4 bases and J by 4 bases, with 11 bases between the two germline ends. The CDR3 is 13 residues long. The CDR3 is CASSLTEFYGYTF. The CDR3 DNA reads TGTGCCAGCAGCCTTACCGAGTTCTATGGCTACACCTTC.

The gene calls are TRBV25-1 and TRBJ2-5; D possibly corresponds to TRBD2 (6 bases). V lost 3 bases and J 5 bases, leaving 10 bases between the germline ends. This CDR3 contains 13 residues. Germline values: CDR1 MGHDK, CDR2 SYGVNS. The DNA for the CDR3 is TGTGCCAGCAGTGAGGGTAGCGGTGAGACCCAGTACTTC. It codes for CASSEGSGETQYF.

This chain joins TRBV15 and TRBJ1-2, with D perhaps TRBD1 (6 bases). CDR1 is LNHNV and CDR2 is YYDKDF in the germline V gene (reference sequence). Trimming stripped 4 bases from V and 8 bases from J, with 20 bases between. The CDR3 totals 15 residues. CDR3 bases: TGTGCCACCAGCAAAGAAGGGGGGCTCGGTAAGGGCTACACCTTC. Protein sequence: CATSKEGGLGKGYTF.

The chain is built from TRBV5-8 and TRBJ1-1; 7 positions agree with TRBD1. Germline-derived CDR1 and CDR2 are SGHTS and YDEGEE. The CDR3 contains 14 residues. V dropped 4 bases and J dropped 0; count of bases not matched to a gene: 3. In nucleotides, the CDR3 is TGTGCCAGCAGCCCGACAGGGATGAACACTGAAGCTTTCTTT. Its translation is CASSPTGMNTEAFF.

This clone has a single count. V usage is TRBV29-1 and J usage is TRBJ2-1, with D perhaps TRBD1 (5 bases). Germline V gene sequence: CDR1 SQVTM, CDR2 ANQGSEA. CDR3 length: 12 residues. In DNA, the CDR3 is TGCAGAGTGGTAGGGGCCGACAATGAGCAGTTCTTC. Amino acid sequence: CRVVGADNEQFF.

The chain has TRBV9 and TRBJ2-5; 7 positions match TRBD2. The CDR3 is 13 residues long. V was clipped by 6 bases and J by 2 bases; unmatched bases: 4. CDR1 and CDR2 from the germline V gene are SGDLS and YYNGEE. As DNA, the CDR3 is TGTGCCAGCAATAGGCGGGAGCAAGAGACCCAGTACTTC. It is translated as CASNRREQETQYF.

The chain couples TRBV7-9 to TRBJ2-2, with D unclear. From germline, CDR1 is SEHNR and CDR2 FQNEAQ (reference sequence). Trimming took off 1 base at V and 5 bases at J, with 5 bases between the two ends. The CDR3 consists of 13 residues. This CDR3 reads CASSLVETGELFF. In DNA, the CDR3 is TGTGCCAGCAGCTTAGTAGAGACCGGGGAGCTGTTTTTT. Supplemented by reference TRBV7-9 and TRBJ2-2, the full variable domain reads DTGVSQNPRHKITKRGQNVTFRCDPISEHNRLYWYRQTLGQGPEFLTYFQNEAQLEKSRLLSDRFSAERPKGSFSTLEIQRTEQGDSAMYLCASSLVETGELFFGEGSRLTVL.

Written as DNA, the CDR3 is TGTGCCAGCAGCTTAGACAGACTGCCCGGGGAGCTGTTTTTT. It specifies CASSLDRLPGELFF. This rearrangement joins TRBV7-8 to TRBJ2-2; D unclear. Germline V gene sequence: CDR1 SGHVS, CDR2 FQNEAQ. The CDR3 is made up of 14 amino acids. Trimming stripped 1 base from V and 6 bases from J, with 9 bases between.

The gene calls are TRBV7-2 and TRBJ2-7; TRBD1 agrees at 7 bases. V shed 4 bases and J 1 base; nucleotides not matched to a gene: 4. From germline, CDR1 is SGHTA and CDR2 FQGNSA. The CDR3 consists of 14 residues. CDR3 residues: CASSSQTGSYEQYF. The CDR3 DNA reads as TGTGCCAGCAGCTCCCAGACAGGGTCCTACGAGCAGTACTTC. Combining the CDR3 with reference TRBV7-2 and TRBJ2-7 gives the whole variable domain GAGVSQSPSNKVTEKGKDVELRCDPISGHTALYWYRQSLGQGLEFLIYFQGNSAPDKSGLPSDRFSAERTGGSVSTLTIQRTQQEDSAVYLCASSSQTGSYEQYFGPGTRLTVT.

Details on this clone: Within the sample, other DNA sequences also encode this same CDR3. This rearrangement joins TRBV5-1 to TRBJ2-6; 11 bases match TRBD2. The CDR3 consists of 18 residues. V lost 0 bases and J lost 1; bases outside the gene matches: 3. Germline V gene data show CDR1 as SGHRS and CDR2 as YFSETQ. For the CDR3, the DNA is TGCGCCAGCAGCTTGGAACTAGCGGGAGCTTCTGGGGCCAACGTCCTGACTTTC. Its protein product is CASSLELAGASGANVLTF.

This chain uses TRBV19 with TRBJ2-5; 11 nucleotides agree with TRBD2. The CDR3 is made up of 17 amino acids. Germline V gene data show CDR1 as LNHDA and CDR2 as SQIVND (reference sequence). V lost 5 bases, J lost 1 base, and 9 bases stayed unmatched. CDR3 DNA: TGTGCCAGTAGTCTTACTGCTAGCGGGAGGACCCAAGAGACCCAGTACTTC. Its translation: CASSLTASGRTQETQYF. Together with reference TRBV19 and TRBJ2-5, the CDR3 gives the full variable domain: DGGITQSPKYLFRKEGQNVTLSCEQNLNHDAMYWYRQDPGQGLRLIYYSQIVNDFQKGDIAEGYSVSREKKESFPLTVTSAQKNPTAFYLCASSLTASGRTQETQYFGPGTRLLVL.

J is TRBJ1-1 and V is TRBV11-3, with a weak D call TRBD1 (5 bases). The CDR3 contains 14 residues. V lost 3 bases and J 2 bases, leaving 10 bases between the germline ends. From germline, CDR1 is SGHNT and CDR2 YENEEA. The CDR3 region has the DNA TGTGCCAGCAGCTTTACAGGAAGAAACACTGAAGCTTTCTTT. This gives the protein CASSFTGRNTEAFF.

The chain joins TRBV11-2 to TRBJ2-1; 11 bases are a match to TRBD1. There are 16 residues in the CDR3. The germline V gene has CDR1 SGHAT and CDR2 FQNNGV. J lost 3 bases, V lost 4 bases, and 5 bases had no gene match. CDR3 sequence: CASSSGTGGIYNEQFF. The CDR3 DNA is TGTGCCAGCAGCTCAGGGACAGGGGGAATCTACAATGAGCAGTTCTTC.

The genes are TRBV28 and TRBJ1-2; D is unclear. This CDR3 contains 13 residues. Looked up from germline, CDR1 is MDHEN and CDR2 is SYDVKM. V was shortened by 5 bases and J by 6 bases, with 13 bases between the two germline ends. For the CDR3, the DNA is TGTGCCAGCAGTCCATACCGGGAAGATGGCTACACCTTC. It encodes CASSPYREDGYTF.

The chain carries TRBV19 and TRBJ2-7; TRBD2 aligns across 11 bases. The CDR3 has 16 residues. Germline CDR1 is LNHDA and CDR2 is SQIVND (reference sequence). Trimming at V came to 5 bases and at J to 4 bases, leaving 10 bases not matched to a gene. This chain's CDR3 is CASSPSSGRWSYEQYF. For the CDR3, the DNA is TGTGCCAGTAGTCCTTCTAGCGGGAGGTGGTCTTACGAGCAGTACTTC.

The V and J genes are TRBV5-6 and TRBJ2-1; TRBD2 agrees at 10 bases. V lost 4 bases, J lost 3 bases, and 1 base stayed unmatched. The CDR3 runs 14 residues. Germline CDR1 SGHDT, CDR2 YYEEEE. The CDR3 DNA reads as TGTGCCAGCAGCCGGACTAGCGGCTACAATGAGCAGTTCTTC. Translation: CASSRTSGYNEQFF.

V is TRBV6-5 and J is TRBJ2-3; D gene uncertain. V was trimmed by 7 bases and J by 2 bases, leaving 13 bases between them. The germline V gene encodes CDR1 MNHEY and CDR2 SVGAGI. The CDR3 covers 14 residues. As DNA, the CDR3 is TGTGCCAGCACGAAGGGCGGATTCACAGATACGCAGTATTTT. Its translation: CASTKGGFTDTQYF.

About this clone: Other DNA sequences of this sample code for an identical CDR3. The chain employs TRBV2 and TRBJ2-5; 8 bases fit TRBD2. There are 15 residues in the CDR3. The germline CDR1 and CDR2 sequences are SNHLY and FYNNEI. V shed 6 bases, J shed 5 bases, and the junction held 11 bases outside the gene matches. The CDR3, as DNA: TGTGCCAGCAGGCCCCCCGGAGCGGGAGTTGAGACCCAGTACTTC. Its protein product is CASRPPGAGVETQYF.

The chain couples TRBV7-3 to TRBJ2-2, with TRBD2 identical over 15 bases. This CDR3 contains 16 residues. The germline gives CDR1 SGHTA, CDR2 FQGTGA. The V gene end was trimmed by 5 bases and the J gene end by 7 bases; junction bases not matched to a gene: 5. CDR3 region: CASSTGLAGGIGELFF. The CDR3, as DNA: TGTGCCAGCAGCACCGGACTAGCGGGAGGGATCGGGGAGCTGTTTTTT.

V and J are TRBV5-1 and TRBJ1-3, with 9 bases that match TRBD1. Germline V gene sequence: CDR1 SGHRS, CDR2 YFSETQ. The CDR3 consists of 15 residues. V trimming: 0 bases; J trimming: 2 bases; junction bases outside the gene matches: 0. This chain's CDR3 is CASSLDRGPGNTIYF. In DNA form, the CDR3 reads TGCGCCAGCAGCTTGGACAGGGGGCCTGGAAACACCATATATTTT.

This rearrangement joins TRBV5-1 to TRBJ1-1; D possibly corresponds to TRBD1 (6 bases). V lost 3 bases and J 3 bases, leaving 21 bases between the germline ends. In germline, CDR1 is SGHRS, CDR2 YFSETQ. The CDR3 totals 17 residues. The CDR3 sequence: CASSSQQGARADTEAFF. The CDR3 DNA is TGCGCCAGCAGCTCGCAACAGGGTGCCCGCGCGGACACTGAAGCTTTCTTT. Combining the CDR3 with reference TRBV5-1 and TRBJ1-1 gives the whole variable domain KAGVTQTPRYLIKTRGQQVTLSCSPISGHRSVSWYQQTPGQGLQFLFEYFSETQRNKGNFPGRFSGRQFSNSRSEMNVSTLELGDSALYLCASSSQQGARADTEAFFGQGTRLTVV.

CDR3 protein: CATSRDQGGDYTF. The CDR3 DNA is TGTGCCACCAGCAGAGATCAGGGAGGAGACTACACCTTC. J is TRBJ1-2 and V is TRBV15, with D possibly matching TRBD1 (5 bases). The V gene lost 0 bases and the J gene lost 10 bases, with 12 bases spanning the gap. CDR1 and CDR2 from the germline V gene are LNHNV and YYDKDF (reference sequence). The CDR3 consists of 13 residues. Together with reference TRBV15 and TRBJ1-2, the CDR3 gives the full variable domain: DAMVIQNPRYQVTQFGKPVTLSCSQTLNHNVMYWYQQKSSQAPKLLFHYYDKDFNNEADTPDNFQSRRPNTSFCFLDIRSPGLGDTAMYLCATSRDQGGDYTFGSGTRLTVV.